One sample yielded the 5 T cell receptor beta chains listed below, sequenced in a study of cytomegalovirus exposure and HLA in healthy donors. Vbeta (60) and Jbeta (13) primers were used in the PCR. Sequencing was performed with immunoSEQ multiplex PCR; in TCRdb, only in-frame clones are kept and a portion is missing. The sample shows about 160,000 clones, roughly four fifths of them seen only once. Sequenced input: PBMCs. These TCRs come from a man in his forties or fifties in good health and CMV-seropositive.

A single count supports this clone. This rearrangement joins TRBV5-4 to TRBJ1-3, with D maybe TRBD1 (5 bases). This CDR3 has 15 residues. The V gene lost 4 bases and the J gene lost 2 bases, with 13 bases spanning the gap. Germline V lookup: CDR1 SGHNT, CDR2 YYREEE (reference sequence). In DNA, the CDR3 is TGTGCCAGCAGCCGGGGGGGGGAAACTGGAAACACCATATATTTT. This translates into CASSRGGETGNTIYF.

The gene calls are TRBV7-9 and TRBJ2-5, with 10 bases aligning to TRBD1. The DNA end lines up better with TRBJ2-7; the J call may be wrong. CDR1 is SEHNR and CDR2 is FQNEAQ in the germline V gene (reference sequence). The CDR3 spans 14 residues. The CDR3 sequence: CASSLGQGFHEQYF. The CDR3 DNA reads as TGTGCCAGCAGCCTGGGACAGGGGTTCCACGAGCAGTACTTC.

This rearrangement joins TRBV29-1 to TRBJ2-3; TRBD1 matches 8 bases. Germline CDR1 reads SQVTM; CDR2 reads ANQGSEA. The CDR3 runs to 14 residues. Unmatched junction bases numbered 10, after V lost 7 bases and J lost 4 bases. CDR3 nucleotide sequence: TGCAGCGGCTACCCGGGACAGGAGGCAGATACGCAGTATTTT. Amino acid sequence: CSGYPGQEADTQYF.

The gene calls are TRBV9 and TRBJ2-2; 7 bases align to TRBD2. The CDR3 length is 16 residues. Germline assignment: CDR1 SGDLS and CDR2 YYNGEE. Germline trimming cut 0 bases from V and 0 bases from J; bases unmatched to any gene: 2. The CDR3 bases are TGTGCCAGCAGCGTAGACCTAGCGGCGAACACCGGGGAGCTGTTTTTT. Protein product: CASSVDLAANTGELFF.

The V call is TRBV7-9, the J call TRBJ2-1; D is possibly TRBD2 (5 bases). The V gene lost 5 bases and the J gene lost 4 bases, with 18 bases spanning the gap. The CDR3 length is 16 residues. CDR1 SEHNR and CDR2 FQNEAQ come from the germline V gene (reference sequence). DNA of the CDR3: TGTGCCAGCAGCCCCACGGACTGGAGCGAATACAATGAGCAGTTCTTC. Protein product: CASSPTDWSEYNEQFF. Full variable domain (rest looked up from reference TRBV7-9 and TRBJ2-1): DTGVSQNPRHKITKRGQNVTFRCDPISEHNRLYWYRQTLGQGPEFLTYFQNEAQLEKSRLLSDRFSAERPKGSFSTLEIQRTEQGDSAMYLCASSPTDWSEYNEQFFGPGTRLTVL.